This is a list of T cell receptor beta chains from one sample in a study. Profiled with immunoSEQ multiplex PCR; TCRdb holds only in-frame clones, not every one. The sample holds tens of thousands of clones; 85% to 95% are singletons and the top ten take roughly 4%. Sequencing used PBMCs. These TCRs come from a man aged 40-49 years with rheumatoid arthritis. CDR3s include the opening cysteine and the closing phenylalanine or tryptophan. Each record gives: J gene, V gene, clone size, D gene, CDR3 length, CDR3 DNA, CDR3 protein. A D gene is named only where the DNA matches it firmly. Rows give clone size only sometimes, using once, few, many, or a class for an expanded clone.

j_call: TRBJ2-3; v_call: TRBV6-2/TRBV6-3; clone_size: .; d_call: .; cdr3_length: 15; cdr3_nt: TGTGCCAGCAGTTACGGAAGGGCTGGCACAGATACGCAGTATTTT; cdr3_aa: CASSYGRAGTDTQYF
j_call: TRBJ1-2; v_call: TRBV19; clone_size: .; d_call: TRBD1; cdr3_length: 16; cdr3_nt: TGTGCCAGTAGTCGGGACAGGGAATACCCCGGCTATGGCTACACCTTC; cdr3_aa: CASSRDREYPGYGYTF
j_call: TRBJ1-1; v_call: TRBV9; clone_size: .; d_call: .; cdr3_length: 13; cdr3_nt: TGTGCCAGCAGCGGGGACTTGAACACTGAAGCTTTCTTT; cdr3_aa: CASSGDLNTEAFF
j_call: TRBJ2-7; v_call: TRBV11-3; clone_size: .; d_call: .; cdr3_length: 15; cdr3_nt: TGTGCCAGCAGCCTAGGAGAATCGGGCTCCTACGAGCAGTACTTC; cdr3_aa: CASSLGESGSYEQYF
j_call: TRBJ1-6; v_call: TRBV18; clone_size: .; d_call: TRBD1; cdr3_length: 17; cdr3_nt: TGTGCCAGCTCACGGACAGGGGGAAGCTCCTATAATTCACCCCTCCACTTT; cdr3_aa: CASSRTGGSSYNSPLHF
j_call: TRBJ2-5; v_call: TRBV11-2; clone_size: .; d_call: .; cdr3_length: 14; cdr3_nt: TGTGCCAGCAGCTTGGTCAAGGACCAAGAGACCCAGTACTTC; cdr3_aa: CASSLVKDQETQYF
j_call: TRBJ2-1; v_call: TRBV6-2/TRBV6-3; clone_size: .; d_call: .; cdr3_length: 13; cdr3_nt: TGTGCCAGCAGTTACCCTAGCTGGAATGAGCAGTTCTTC; cdr3_aa: CASSYPSWNEQFF
j_call: TRBJ2-3; v_call: TRBV11-2; clone_size: once; d_call: TRBD2; cdr3_length: 16; cdr3_nt: TGTGCCAGCAGCTTCCCGCCCGGACTAGCGGGGAATACGCAGTATTTT; cdr3_aa: CASSFPPGLAGNTQYF
j_call: TRBJ2-2; v_call: TRBV24-1; clone_size: .; d_call: .; cdr3_length: 18; cdr3_nt: TGTGCCACCAGTGATTCCCCCTCCAGGAGATCGAACACCGGGGAGCTGTTTTTT; cdr3_aa: CATSDSPSRRSNTGELFF
j_call: TRBJ2-4; v_call: TRBV6-1; clone_size: .; d_call: TRBD1; cdr3_length: 17; cdr3_nt: TGTGCCAGCAGTGAAGCGCTAGGACAGGAGCGAGTCAACATTCAGTACTTC; cdr3_aa: CASSEALGQERVNIQYF
j_call: TRBJ1-2; v_call: TRBV29-1; clone_size: .; d_call: .; cdr3_length: 14; cdr3_nt: TGCAGCGTTGATGGGCAGGGATACACCTATGGCTACACCTTC; cdr3_aa: CSVDGQGYTYGYTF
j_call: TRBJ1-6; v_call: TRBV5-5; clone_size: .; d_call: TRBD1; cdr3_length: 16; cdr3_nt: TGTGCCAGCAGCCAGGGGACAGGGCGCCGTAATTCACCCCTCCACTTT; cdr3_aa: CASSQGTGRRNSPLHF
j_call: TRBJ1-5; v_call: TRBV28; clone_size: once; d_call: .; cdr3_length: 14; cdr3_nt: TGTGCCAGCAGTTTTCTGGGGACCAATCAGCCCCAGCATTTT; cdr3_aa: CASSFLGTNQPQHF
j_call: TRBJ1-6; v_call: TRBV6-5; clone_size: .; d_call: TRBD1; cdr3_length: 14; cdr3_nt: TGTGTCAGCAGGACAGGGGGCGTTAATTCACCCCTCCACTTT; cdr3_aa: CVSRTGGVNSPLHF
j_call: TRBJ2-2; v_call: TRBV7-3; clone_size: .; d_call: .; cdr3_length: 15; cdr3_nt: TGTGCCAGCAGCTCAGGGTTGTTTGGCACCGGGGAGCTGTTTTTT; cdr3_aa: CASSSGLFGTGELFF